These 24 T cell receptor gamma chains were all obtained from the same sample, sequenced in a study of gammadelta T cells in human blood. TCRdb made new clone calls on the RT-PCR reads using CATT. The sample yields hundreds of gamma-chain clones, 10% to 12% seen once. Input material: Vgamma9Vdelta2 gamma-delta T cells from fetal blood. The receptors stem from a human fetus.

About this clone itself: The mismatch at residue 6 between this DNA's translation and the TCRdb protein of a much larger clone likely reflects a read error; the protein shown is translated from the DNA. The V call is TRGV2, the J call TRGJP. Unmatched junction bases numbered 4, after V lost 2 bases and J lost 6 bases. Germline V CDR1 and CDR2: EGSNGY, YDSYNSKV. This CDR3 is 16 amino acids long. The CDR3 spells CATWDVPELGKKIKVF. The CDR3 region has the DNA TGTGCCACCTGGGACGTGCCAGAGTTGGGCAAAAAAATCAAGGTATTT.

In its sample, this clone ranks as large. This chain joins TRGV10 and TRGJ1 or TRGJ2. TRGV10 qualifies as an ORF whose function is uncertain. Losses at the gene ends were 8 bases for V and 4 bases for J; bases not matched to a gene: 9. The CDR3 totals 13 residues. For the CDR3, the DNA is TGTGCTGCGTGGGATTATAGGTATTATAAGAAACTCTTT. Protein product: CAAWDYRYYKKLF.

This clone was detected only a few times. The protein TCRdb lists belongs to a much larger clone and differs from this DNA's translation at residue 3, which points to a read error; the protein shown is made from the DNA. The chain has TRGV9 and TRGJP. Here the J gene came from matching the DNA to germline, since TCRdb omits it. In germline, CDR1 is GITISATS, CDR2 ISYDGTV (reference sequence). The CDR3 loop spans 16 amino acids. In DNA, the CDR3 is TGTGCCTCGTGGGAGGTGCAAGAGTTGGGCAAAAAAATCAAGGTATTT. Its translation is CASWEVQELGKKIKVF.

J is TRGJP and V is TRGV9. The J gene is not listed in TCRdb, so it was assigned here from a DNA match to germline. Per the germline V gene, CDR1 is GITISATS and CDR2 is ISYDGTV (reference sequence). This CDR3 contains 17 residues. Trimming cost V 0 bases and J 16 bases; bases outside gene matches: 15. DNA of the CDR3: TGTGCCTTGTGGGAGGTGCAAGAGTTGGGCAAAAAAAAAATCAAGGTATTT. Protein sequence: CALWEVQELGKKKIKVF.

Regarding this clone: This may be a read error: a much more frequent sequence differs by one nucleotide. The DNA is omitted, as the CDR3 cannot be located on it reliably, and the CDR3 follows TCRdb's listing. The J segment was not called; the V segment is TRGV4. Germline CDR1 EGSTGY, CDR2 YDSYTSSV. The CDR3 contains 31 residues when both ends are counted. CDR3 in amino acids: CANWDGLIIRNSLAVEQHLLSQVSIGRIQHF.

This clone counts as large. A much larger clone differs from this one at a single base, so this may be a read error. The sample contains more than one DNA sequence encoding this CDR3. The chain uses TRGV9 and TRGJP. CDR1 is GITISATS and CDR2 is ISYDGTV in the germline V gene (reference sequence). The CDR3 consists of 16 residues. The V gene end was trimmed by 1 base and the J gene end by 4 bases; junction bases not matched to a gene: 1. DNA for the CDR3: TGTGCCTTGTGGGAGGTTCAAGAGTTGGGCAAAAAAATCAAGGTATTT. This sequence encodes CALWEVQELGKKIKVF.

This clone is large in the sample. No V gene was called, and the J gene is TRGJP. The CDR3 length is 16 residues. CDR3 amino acids: CALWEPQELGKKIKVF. The CDR3 DNA sequence: TGTGCCTTGTGGGAGCCCCAAGAGTTGGGCAAAAAAATCAAGGTATTT.

This clone is judged large. The chain couples TRGV9 to TRGJ1 or TRGJ2. The J segment lost 7 bases and the V segment lost 0 bases, leaving 3 bases of the junction unmatched. Germline loops: CDR1 GITISATS, CDR2 ISYDGTV (reference sequence). The CDR3 is 12 residues long. The CDR3 spells CALWEVLYKKLF. In DNA, the CDR3 is TGTGCCTTGTGGGAGGTGCTGTATAAGAAACTCTTT.

In this sample, this clone is large. The chain has TRGV10 and TRGJP1. TRGV10 is designated an ORF whose function remains uncertain. The CDR3 spans 16 residues. The J segment lost 3 bases and the V segment lost 8 bases, leaving 13 bases of the junction unmatched. The CDR3, as DNA: TGTGCTGCGTGGGATATGATAATATCCACTGGTTGGTTCAAGATATTT. Its translation is CAAWDMIISTGWFKIF.

A note on this clone: The limits of the CDR3 on the DNA are not certain, so only TCRdb's listed CDR3 is given. The V gene is TRGV8; the J gene was not called. The germline CDR1 and CDR2 sequences are VENAVY and YDSYNSRV. The CDR3 comprises 29 residues, both ends counted. CDR3 sequence reads: CATWDRARNSLAVEQHLLSQVSIGRIQHF.

There are a few counts of this clone. This likely traces to a read error, being one base from a far larger clone. J is TRGJP1 and V is TRGV10. TRGV10 carries the ORF label, with uncertain function. The CDR3 length is 13 residues. CDR3: CAAWDTAGWFKIF. As DNA, the CDR3 is TGTGCTGCGTGGGATACCGCTGGTTGGTTCAAGATATTT.

The J gene was reported as TRGJP; the V gene went uncalled. CDR3 length: 17 residues. This chain's CDR3 is CAGDHFLVEWGKKIKVF. DNA for the CDR3: TGTGCTGGGGATCACTTCCTTGTTGAGTGGGGCAAAAAAATCAAGGTATTT.

This clone was detected a few times. This likely came from a read error, as a far larger clone is one base away. Distinct nucleotide sequences in the sample also encode this CDR3. The V call is TRGV9, the J call TRGJP. The germline gives CDR1 GITISATS, CDR2 ISYDGTV (reference sequence). The CDR3 loop spans 16 amino acids. CDR3 loop: CALWEVQELGKKIKVF. The CDR3 DNA follows: TGTGCCTTGTGGGAGGTGCAAGAGTTGGGCAAAAAAATAAAGGTATTT.

For this clone: This probably arose from a read error, given a far larger clone one base away. The same CDR3 arises from other DNA sequences in this sample as well. The V call is TRGV9, the J call TRGJP. This CDR3 spans 16 amino acids. Germline lookup yields CDR1 GITISATS and CDR2 ISYDGTV (reference sequence). CDR3 nucleotide sequence: TGTGCCTTGTGGGAGGTGCAAGAGTTGGGAAAAAAAATCAAGGTATTT. It yields the protein CALWEVQELGKKIKVF.

A word on this clone: It is unclear where the CDR3 begins or ends on the DNA, so no DNA is shown, and the CDR3 is as TCRdb lists it. For the V gene the call is TRGV4; the J gene has no call. Per germline, CDR1 EGSTGY and CDR2 YDSYTSSV. Inclusive of both ends, the CDR3 amounts to 30 amino acids. Here the CDR3 reads CATWDGPLRNSLAVEQHWLSQVSIGRIQHF.

The called J gene is TRGJP, whereas the V gene has no call. The length of the CDR3 is 17 residues. The CDR3, as DNA: TGTGCCTTGTGGGAGGTGCATCAAGAGTTGGGCAAAAAAATAAAGGTATTT. This gives the protein CALWEVHQELGKKIKVF.

This clone was seen a few times. The chain employs TRGV9 and TRGJ1 or TRGJ2. Here the J gene came from matching the DNA to germline, since TCRdb omits it. In germline, CDR1 is GITISATS, CDR2 ISYDGTV (reference sequence). After removal of 0 bases from V and 6 bases from J, the junction contained 2 bases not matched to a gene. This CDR3 is built from 12 residues. The CDR3 nucleotides are TGTGCCTTGTGGGAGGTGCCTTATAAGAAACTCTTT. Its protein product is CALWEVPYKKLF.

This clone was seen a few times. Given a far larger clone just one base away, this is likely a sequencing read error. This chain joins TRGV9 and TRGJ1 or TRGJ2. CDR1 is GITISATS, CDR2 ISYDGTV, per germline (reference sequence). The CDR3 length is 13 residues. In DNA form, the CDR3 reads TGTGCCTTGTGGGATTCGAATTATTTTAAGAAACTCTTT. This codes for CALWDSNYFKKLF.

This chain uses TRGV4 with TRGJP1. Germline V gene lookup returns CDR1 EGSTGY and CDR2 YDSYTSSV. V shed 3 bases, J shed 1 base, and the junction held 8 bases outside the gene matches. The CDR3 has 16 amino acids. DNA of the CDR3: TGTGCCACCTGGGATAAAGCCTTTACCACTGGTTGGTTCAAGATATTT. Its translation is CATWDKAFTTGWFKIF.

This clone is large in the sample. The chain has TRGV8 and TRGJ1 or TRGJ2. The V gene's germline CDR1 is VENAVY and CDR2 YDSYNSRV. Losses at the gene ends were 1 base for V and 1 base for J; bases not matched to a gene: 10. The CDR3 spans 16 residues. DNA of the CDR3: TGTGCCACCTGGGATAGAAGCCGAATTAATTATTATAAGAAACTCTTT. Protein: CATWDRSRINYYKKLF.

Relative to its sample, this clone is large. The V call is TRGV5, the J call TRGJ1 or TRGJ2. V lost 3 bases and J lost 9; bases outside the gene matches: 2. CDR3 length: 10 residues. The germline V gene encodes CDR1 VINAFY and CDR2 YDVSNSKD. The CDR3 nucleotides read TGTGCCACCTGGGACCTTAAGAAACTCTTT. This translates into CATWDLKKLF.

This clone is judged large. The chain carries TRGV9 and TRGJP. Germline-derived CDR1 and CDR2 are GITISATS and ISYDGTV (reference sequence). The V and J ends lost 5 bases and 9 bases, in that order; junction bases with no gene match: 4. This CDR3 is built from 14 residues. For the CDR3, the DNA is TGTGCCTTGTGGGGAGGGTTGGGCAAAAAAATCAAGGTATTT. It translates to CALWGGLGKKIKVF.

In its sample, this clone ranks as large (0.1 to 1%). The chain links TRGV9 to TRGJP. V dropped 4 bases and J dropped 7; count of bases not matched to a gene: 4. Per the germline V gene, CDR1 is GITISATS and CDR2 is ISYDGTV (reference sequence). The CDR3 contains 15 residues. The CDR3 reads CALWEKELGKKIKVF. CDR3 coding DNA: TGTGCCTTGTGGGAAAAGGAGTTGGGCAAAAAAATCAAGGTATTT.

In this sample, this clone turned up a few times. Being one base from a much bigger clone, this may be a read error. Other DNA sequences in this specimen translate into the identical CDR3. The gene calls are TRGV4 and TRGJ1 or TRGJ2. CDR3 length: 9 amino acids. Germline values: CDR1 EGSTGY, CDR2 YDSYTSSV. The CDR3 here is CATWDKKLF. As DNA, the CDR3 is TGTGCCACATGGGATAAGAAACTCTTT.